Each of the 2 T cell receptor beta chains below was sequenced from the same sample in a study of regulatory dendritic cells for organ transplantation. The method was immunoSEQ multiplex PCR; TCRdb's version includes in-frame clones alone and lacks a portion of them. This table holds almost 30,000 clones, about 80% found once. Sequences were obtained from memory CD4+ T cells from blood. Subset denoted: CD45RO+ memory T cells. These receptors all come from a human donor in good health.

The chain recombines TRBV4-2 with TRBJ2-5; TRBD2 is a possible D gene (6 bases). The CDR3 is 17 residues long. Trimming removed 3 bases at V and 5 bases at J, with 22 bases between. CDR1 is LGHNA and CDR2 is YNFKEQ in the germline V gene. The CDR3: CASSHLGRDFGGETQYF. The CDR3 bases are TGTGCCAGCAGCCATCTGGGCCGGGACTTTGGAGGGGAGACCCAGTACTTC.

The rearrangement links TRBV7-2 to TRBJ2-1; a possible D gene is TRBD2 (6 bases). CDR1 SGHTA and CDR2 FQGNSA come from the germline V gene. The CDR3 runs to 16 residues. V lost 5 bases, J lost 8 bases, and 22 bases lay in between. CDR3 residues: CASSPVGSQSGDEQFF. CDR3 bases: TGTGCCAGCAGCCCAGTCGGGAGTCAGTCAGGCGATGAGCAGTTCTTC.